This T cell receptor (beta chain) was sequenced for a study of cytomegalovirus exposure and HLA in healthy donors (dated by TCRdb to about 2017). At the level of the whole study: An earlier analysis of about 530 of the donors reported around 280 Gb of sequence data and 95 million to 130 million unique TCR beta sequences obtained from approximately 180 million T cells. Every repertoire in the discovery cohort had been generated on one and the same sequencing platform. In an earlier analysis of about 590 of the donors, high-throughput TCR beta sequencing was used to judge whether each TCR beta V gene segment behaved as functional or pseudogenic. Besides the first cohort of approximately 710 subjects, a separate validation cohort made up of over 100 different subjects was used. Of the approximately 400 genotyped donors, approximately 83% fell in the genetic ancestry cluster associated with self-reported Caucasian donors. The study was designed to test whether signatures of past pathogen exposure could be identified by cataloging public T cell receptors. To predict cytomegalovirus infection status, the study combined high-throughput TCR immunosequencing, statistical association of individual TCRs with disease status, and machine learning. Alongside the repertoire data, information on donor age, sex, ethnicity and CMV serostatus was compiled. Several DR-DQ haplotypes were handled as single units for association and clustering because linkage in the cohort was strong. Class I and class II HLA loci were covered by the typing at four-digit resolution. The number of typed donors differed by locus: about 620-640 for A, B, C, DRB1 and DQB1; some 500 for DQA1; 606 for DPA1; and around 450 for DPB1. Rather than using new phenotypic data, the later analysis identified candidate immune exposures from TCR beta sequences and from how often those sequences occurred across donors. The T cell repertoires of several hundred subjects were profiled by immunosequencing and related to cytomegalovirus serostatus. A later genetic analysis took genome-wide SNP genotypes for about three fifths of the 666 donors and used that subset as a discovery cohort. Approximately 310 gigabases of sequencing data and roughly 90 million unique TCR sequences were included in an early release covering 500 to 750 HLA-typed donors. Among over 350 genotyped donors of the cohort, an average of about 240,000 unique TCR beta nucleotide sequences were sequenced per donor, roughly 20% of them non-productive. A later analysis re-analyzed previously published TCR beta repertoires from approximately 670 donors and added high-resolution HLA genotyping to study TCR occurrence patterns. On the study overall, not on this receptor specifically: Linkage disequilibrium might explain the correlated functional status among segregating V segments, but an unknown experimental factor could not be ruled out. A later analysis found that most CMV-associated TCR beta chains appeared HLA-restricted, with HLA associations seemingly driven largely by CMV exposure. A further reported finding was that TCR beta sequences accurately predicted the HLA-A and HLA-B alleles for most subjects in the first cohort. This cohort had only TCR beta chains sequenced, and the lack of alpha or paired-chain data limited which features could be detected. Immune exposure information for the cohort was limited to CMV serostatus. The presence/absence analyses assumed that sequencing depth was roughly uniform across donors, and that assumption may not be true. In a later genetic analysis, fewer N-insertions in productive TCRs were reported among donors in an Asian-associated ancestry cluster than the approximately 670-donor mean. In a later analysis, HLA-associated TCR beta chains showed more clonal expansion and lower generation probabilities than non-associated chains that were equally common. The classifier was reported to diagnose cytomegalovirus status with high specificity and sensitivity in both the original cohort and the validation cohort. Because counts were too low, roughly 16 rarely observed V segments, including chromosome 9 orphons, were left out of the earlier analysis of 587 of the donors. The study gave a list of 150 to 200 TCR beta chains associated with cytomegalovirus. A group of highly shared sequence variants was considered likely to be a technical artifact of the sequencing pipeline. Because HLA typing was unavailable for some donors at each locus, only the typed subset was used in association tests. Across donors, most TCR sequences were observed very rarely, whereas some public TCRs were present in many individuals. Three of the identified cytomegalovirus-associated TCR beta chains were confirmed in vitro to be specific for cytomegalovirus antigens. A later analysis associated 16,951 TCR beta sequences with specific HLA alleles at a false discovery rate of 0.05. When HLA alleles, especially DR and DQ, strongly co-occurred, attributing TCR associations to individual alleles was difficult. An earlier analysis of some 590 of the donors showed that most TCR beta V segments appeared in productive rearrangements either about 87% or about 30% of the time, which broadly matched IMGT annotations. According to a later analysis, TCR association rates differed among HLA loci, with DRB1 alleles showing the most associated TCRs and HLA-C alleles showing the fewest. A later analysis reported that several top co-occurrence clusters appeared linked to parvovirus B19, influenza, CMV and Epstein-Barr virus. In a later genetic analysis, a missense DCLRE1C variant was associated with V-gene and J-gene trimming of TCR beta chains, and the association was replicated in an independent cohort. It was suggested by the authors that the approach could potentially be generalized to other disease states and immunological phenotypes.

About this clone: Its specific antigen is unknown. Base quality data are lacking; no much larger clone is found one base away.

The cohort comprised fewer than 700 healthy bone marrow donors. At the time of sampling, every cohort member was nominally healthy, though immune exposures that went unrecorded were likely present. The donor was CMV seronegative and belonged to the group of 320 or so seronegative cohort members. Every donor gave a peripheral blood sample, and the peripheral blood mononuclear cells from that sample were used for TCR beta sequencing. The Qiagen DNeasy Blood Extraction Kit was used to extract genomic DNA from the blood cell samples. Library construction relied on the immunoSEQ multiplex PCR assay. The multiplex PCR relied on a mix of 60 forward primers for TCR Vbeta segments and 13 reverse primers for TCR Jbeta segments. Amplification of the CDR3 region of rearranged TCR beta genes was performed with a multiplex PCR assay on genomic DNA. The amplified TCR beta libraries were sequenced on the Illumina HiSeq System as 87-base-pair reads. As for the authors' bioinformatics: In a later analysis, 70 million to 95 million unique TCR beta chains were counted across the approximately 620 repertoires, and around 10 million of these chains were shared by at least two donors. Raw reads were error-corrected and collapsed into unique sequences with a nearest-neighbor algorithm that merged closely related sequences to remove PCR and sequencing errors. V, D and J gene segments were assigned by aligning CDR3 sequences to IMGT reference sequences. Each retained sequence needed at least a six-nucleotide match to both a V gene segment and a J gene segment. A rearrangement counted as productive if the CDR3 had no stop codons and remained in frame with V and J, and every other rearrangement counted as non-productive. CDR3 was defined according to IMGT convention as the region running from the second conserved V-encoded cysteine to the conserved J-encoded phenylalanine. The earlier analysis of about 570 of the donors excluded any sequence lacking an unambiguous match to a single V gene segment. In an earlier analysis of approximately 590 of the donors, a V segment was called functional when productive rearrangements were above 56.7%, and segregating when the standard deviation between donors exceeded 5%. A statistical classification framework was built to diagnose cytomegalovirus status from the catalog of TCR beta chain sequences. In a later analysis, TCR nucleotide sequences were compared against IMGT/GENE-DB human TR gene sequences so that V and J genes could be assigned. In a later analysis, CDR3 sequences and most-parsimonious VDJ recombination scenarios were assigned using the TCRdist pipeline. In a later analysis, each TCR beta chain was defined by its CDR3 amino acid sequence together with its V-gene family, and reads lacking a unique V-gene family were excluded. In a later analysis, 500 to 650 highly shared, low-generation-probability nucleotide sequences were removed to address suspected cross-contamination and a sequencing artifact. For each public chain, a later analysis derived a clonal expansion index from normalized ranks of inferred template counts within each repertoire. A later analysis computed generation probabilities with a VDJ recombination model fitted to out-of-frame rearrangements, and checked the results against IGoR. In a later analysis, TCR-TCR, TCR-HLA and TCR-CMV co-occurrence was scored with hypergeometric tests, and a repertoire-size bias correction was applied to TCR pairs. In a later analysis, false discovery rates were estimated by permuting HLA or CMV assignments 20 times. In a later analysis, co-occurring TCRs were grouped using DBSCAN, with TCRdist sequence similarity added in when clustering inside HLA-allele-positive subsets. Repertoires with fewer than 30,000 or more than 120,000 public chains, plus five repertoires with anomalous nucleotide sharing, were excluded from co-occurrence clustering. The clones in this table, taken by TCRdb from immuneACCESS, are in-frame only. Not every clone is retained; where verified, under half of the shortfall comes from an unresolved V gene, and the cause of the rest is unknown. V and J calls and clone size are copied from that table; D and trimming were computed from the DNA. Counted in this sample were under 200,000 clones; 80% to 85% of them appeared once. The ten largest clones add up to around 1.7% of the sample.

Source material: PBMCs. The clonotype comes from a woman under 30 in good health and CMV-seronegative.

The CDR3 reads CASSLMGVKGTSGRLHNEQFF. The DNA reads as follows: TGTGCCAGCAGTTTAATGGGGGTAAAAGGGACTAGCGGGAGGCTCCACAATGAGCAGTTCTTC. The V and J genes are TRBV28 and TRBJ2-1; TRBD2 lines up with 15 middle nucleotides. The germline V gene sets CDR1 to MDHEN and CDR2 to SYDVKM. Trimming accounts for 2 bases at V and 5 bases at J, while the number of junction bases matched to no gene is 16. From the cysteine through the phenylalanine, the CDR3 covers 21 amino acids. Only CDR3 DNA is held: 63 bases, read in frame from base 1.